The 30 T cell receptor beta chains in this list originate from one sample, sequenced in a study of cytomegalovirus exposure and HLA in healthy donors. 13 Jbeta primers and 60 Vbeta primers were used for the PCR. Data came from immunoSEQ multiplex PCR; TCRdb stores just in-frame clones and leaves some out. The sample contains 90,000 to 150,000 clones, about 70% of which appear only once. The sample taken for sequencing was PBMCs. All receptors come from a human donor in good health.

V gene TRBV5-6 combines with J gene TRBJ2-5; D is uncertain. With the DNA end fitting TRBJ2-7 better, the J assignment may be wrong. This CDR3 is built from 12 residues. Per germline, CDR1 SGHDT and CDR2 YYEEEE. The chain's CDR3 is CASSSSTYEQYF. The CDR3 bases are TGTGCCAGCAGCTCGTCTACGTACGAGCAGTACTTC.

This sequence joins TRBV28 and TRBJ1-1, with D hard to call. V dropped 6 bases and J dropped 6 bases, with 8 bases sitting between them. Germline values: CDR1 MDHEN, CDR2 SYDVKM. The CDR3 consists of 11 residues. The CDR3, as DNA: TGTGCCAGCAGGGGCAGACCTGAAGCTTTCTTT. It is translated as CASRGRPEAFF. The entire variable domain, with the rest obtained from reference TRBV28 and TRBJ1-1, is as follows: DVKVTQSSRYLVKRTGEKVFLECVQDMDHENMFWYRQDPGLGLRLIYFSYDVKMKEKGDIPEGYSVSREKKERFSLILESASTNQTSMYLCASRGRPEAFFGQGTRLTVV.

The chain has TRBV5-1 and TRBJ1-6, with D possibly matching TRBD1 (5 bases). V lost 2 bases and J lost 10, with 16 bases in between. This CDR3 comprises 15 residues. Germline CDR1 SGHRS, CDR2 YFSETQ. Here the CDR3 reads CASSFQGVEGSPLHF. In DNA form, the CDR3 reads TGCGCCAGCAGCTTTCAAGGGGTCGAAGGGTCACCCCTCCACTTT.

This chain links TRBV19 with TRBJ1-5; D may be TRBD1 (5 bases). The germline V and J ends were trimmed by 5 bases and 4 bases, with 12 bases remaining between them. There are 14 residues in the CDR3. Germline V gene data show CDR1 as LNHDA and CDR2 as SQIVND (reference sequence). CDR3 sequence reads: CASSQTDSNQPQHF. The DNA for the CDR3 is TGTGCCAGTAGTCAGACAGACAGTAATCAGCCCCAGCATTTT.

The rearrangement links TRBV6-5 to TRBJ2-7; possibly TRBD1 for D (6 bases). The germline V gene encodes CDR1 MNHEY and CDR2 SVGAGI. Between the trimmed V and J ends, which lost 5 bases and 6 bases, there was a span of 14 bases. The CDR3 has 13 residues. CDR3: CASSTGFPLEQYF. DNA of the CDR3: TGTGCCAGCAGTACAGGGTTCCCTCTCGAGCAGTACTTC.

The chain carries TRBV5-4 and TRBJ2-2; 8 nucleotides match TRBD1. CDR1 is SGHNT, CDR2 YYREEE, per germline (reference sequence). The CDR3 spans 14 residues. J gave up 1 base and V 6 bases, and 2 bases lay outside the gene matches. The CDR3 region is CASNRGENTGELFF. In DNA form, the CDR3 reads TGTGCCAGCAACAGGGGGGAGAACACCGGGGAGCTGTTTTTT.

The CDR3 DNA sequence: TGCGCCAGCAGCTTGGACCCGGGACAGGGGGGGGAGACCCAGTACTTC. Protein product: CASSLDPGQGGETQYF. This chain joins TRBV5-1 and TRBJ2-5, with 11 positions matching TRBD1. CDR1 is SGHRS and CDR2 is YFSETQ in the germline V gene. This CDR3 has 16 residues. The V segment lost 0 bases and the J segment 5 bases; nucleotides outside the gene matches: 6.

The chain links TRBV18 to TRBJ2-7, with 7 bases that match TRBD2. CDR3 length equals 14 residues. V was pared by 6 bases and J by 4 bases, with 9 bases of the junction left unmatched. Looked up from germline, CDR1 is KGHSH and CDR2 is LQKENI. This CDR3 is CASSLKGGPYEQYF. In nucleotides, the CDR3 is TGTGCCAGCTCGTTAAAGGGAGGGCCGTACGAGCAGTACTTC.

The chain links TRBV9 to TRBJ2-7; D may be TRBD1 (5 bases). Germline lookup yields CDR1 SGDLS and CDR2 YYNGEE. V lost 0 bases to trimming and J lost 3 bases, with 19 bases between them. CDR3 length: 17 residues. The CDR3 DNA reads TGTGCCAGCAGCGTAGGGGGCCGGGCCATTCAGGTCTACGAGCAGTACTTC. It yields the protein CASSVGGRAIQVYEQYF.

For this clone: The same CDR3 can be traced to other DNA sequences in this sample. The genes are TRBV9 and TRBJ2-2; 7 bases align to TRBD1. The J segment lost 1 base and the V segment lost 0 bases, leaving 3 bases of the junction unmatched. The CDR3 extends over 16 amino acids. Germline loops: CDR1 SGDLS, CDR2 YYNGEE. In DNA form, the CDR3 reads TGTGCCAGCAGCGTAGTAGGGACAGTGAACACCGGGGAGCTGTTTTTT. This sequence encodes CASSVVGTVNTGELFF.

The genes are TRBV7-3 and TRBJ2-2, with TRBD1 matching over 9 bases. Per the germline V gene, CDR1 is SGHTA and CDR2 is FQGTGA. The CDR3 extends over 17 amino acids. Trimming at V came to 1 base and at J to 2 bases, leaving 5 bases not matched to a gene. CDR3 loop: CASSLRGDRVNTGELFF. The CDR3 DNA reads TGTGCCAGCAGCTTAAGGGGGGACAGGGTCAACACCGGGGAGCTGTTTTTT.

This chain uses TRBV4-1 with TRBJ1-2; perhaps TRBD1 as D (6 bases). The V end was cut by 3 bases, the J end by 6 bases, with 17 bases between. This CDR3 region has 15 residues. Germline V gene lookup returns CDR1 MGHRA and CDR2 YSYEKL. The CDR3 DNA follows: TGCGCCAGCAGCCACCCACAGGGACGGGGGGATGGCTACACCTTC. Protein sequence: CASSHPQGRGDGYTF.

The chain carries TRBV6-4 and TRBJ1-2; D unclear. V lost 3 bases and J lost 2, with 10 bases in between. The CDR3 has 14 amino acids. Germline lookup yields CDR1 MRHNA and CDR2 SNTAGT. In DNA, the CDR3 is TGTGCCAGCAGTGAAGTTCCGGGAAACTATGGCTACACCTTC. This encodes CASSEVPGNYGYTF.

V and J are TRBV6-1 and TRBJ1-6; D remains ambiguous. Germline loops: CDR1 MNHNS, CDR2 SASEGT. Trimming left V 8 bases short and J 2 bases short, with 7 bases between. This CDR3 spans 13 amino acids. DNA for the CDR3: TGTGCCAGCGGGAGCGCCTATAATTCACCCCTCCACTTT. Protein: CASGSAYNSPLHF.

The rearrangement links TRBV5-1 to TRBJ2-5, with 10 positions matching TRBD2. CDR1 is SGHRS, CDR2 YFSETQ, per germline. V lost 4 bases, J lost 1 base, and 4 bases stayed unmatched. This CDR3 is 15 amino acids long. CDR3 sequence reads: CASSGGLAFQETQYF. The CDR3 nucleotides are TGCGCCAGCAGCGGGGGACTAGCGTTCCAAGAGACCCAGTACTTC. The entire variable domain, with the rest obtained from reference TRBV5-1 and TRBJ2-5, is as follows: KAGVTQTPRYLIKTRGQQVTLSCSPISGHRSVSWYQQTPGQGLQFLFEYFSETQRNKGNFPGRFSGRQFSNSRSEMNVSTLELGDSALYLCASSGGLAFQETQYFGPGTRLLVL.

The J gene is TRBJ2-5, the V gene TRBV7-8; D might be TRBD2 (5 bases). V lost 4 bases and J 5 bases, leaving 14 bases between the germline ends. The CDR3 runs 14 residues. Germline V gene data show CDR1 as SGHVS and CDR2 as FQNEAQ. CDR3 in amino acids: CASSSQPGVETQYF. CDR3 DNA: TGTGCCAGCAGCTCCCAACCCGGGGTCGAGACCCAGTACTTC. Based on the CDR3 plus reference TRBV7-8 and TRBJ2-5, the full variable domain is GAGVSQSPRYKVAKRGQDVALRCDPISGHVSLFWYQQALGQGPEFLTYFQNEAQLDKSGLPSDRFFAERPEGSVSTLKIQRTQQEDSAVYLCASSSQPGVETQYFGPGTRLLVL.

This clone was seen a few times. The V call is TRBV10-1, the J call TRBJ2-4; D is unclear. V was cut by 0 bases and J by 6 bases, with 9 bases left in between. CDR1 and CDR2 (germline): WNHNN, SYGVQD (reference sequence). CDR3 length: 14 amino acids. CDR3 sequence reads: CASSESLQSNIQYF. As DNA, the CDR3 is TGCGCCAGCAGTGAGTCGCTACAGTCAAACATTCAGTACTTC.

The chain recombines TRBV7-2 with TRBJ2-5; weak D call: TRBD2 (5 bases). This CDR3 is 14 amino acids long. V shed 5 bases and J shed 5 bases, with 15 bases lying between them. The germline V gene encodes CDR1 SGHTA and CDR2 FQGNSA. The CDR3 coding sequence is TGTGCCAGCAGCCCCTCGATAGCGATCGAGACCCAGTACTTC. Residues: CASSPSIAIETQYF.

The chain uses TRBV19 and TRBJ1-5, with 7 nucleotides matching TRBD1. Germline trimming cut 5 bases from V and 7 bases from J; bases unmatched to any gene: 8. The length of the CDR3 is 14 residues. Germline V gives CDR1 LNHDA, CDR2 SQIVND (reference sequence). This CDR3 is CASSATGVGQPQHF. CDR3 bases: TGTGCCAGTAGTGCAACAGGGGTAGGGCAGCCCCAGCATTTT.

The chain's CDR3 is CASSLGSGRGYEQYF. CDR3 nucleotide sequence: TGTGCCAGCAGCTTGGGAAGCGGGAGGGGGTACGAGCAGTACTTC. The V gene is TRBV5-4, the J gene TRBJ2-7, with 10 nucleotides matching TRBD2. The trim removed 0 bases at V and 4 bases at J, leaving 4 bases unmatched. The CDR3 covers 15 residues. Germline values: CDR1 SGHNT, CDR2 YYREEE (reference sequence).

The V gene is TRBV4-2, the J gene TRBJ1-6; TRBD1 might be the D (6 bases). This CDR3 is 15 amino acids long. Trimming shortened V by 4 bases and J by 7 bases, and 14 bases separated the two germline ends. Germline V gene lookup returns CDR1 LGHNA and CDR2 YNFKEQ. For the CDR3, the DNA is TGTGCCAGCAGCCCCCAACTTGACAGGAATTCACCCCTCCACTTT. Translated, it gives CASSPQLDRNSPLHF.

V is TRBV14 and J is TRBJ1-6, with D possibly being TRBD1 (5 bases). CDR3 length: 18 amino acids. Germline lookup yields CDR1 SGHDN and CDR2 FVKESK. V was cut by 0 bases and J by 6 bases, with 18 bases left in between. The CDR3 sequence: CASSQEWGGALSNSPLHF. DNA of the CDR3: TGTGCCAGCAGCCAAGAATGGGGAGGGGCGTTATCTAATTCACCCCTCCACTTT.

This chain links TRBV27 with TRBJ1-3, with 7 bases matching TRBD1. There are 15 residues in the CDR3. V lost 6 bases and J lost 0; bases outside the gene matches: 5. Germline-derived CDR1 and CDR2 are MNHEY and SMNVEV (reference sequence). CDR3 DNA: TGTGCCAGCAGGTCGGGACAGCACTCTGGAAACACCATATATTTT. This codes for CASRSGQHSGNTIYF.

The V gene is TRBV29-1, the J gene TRBJ2-1, with 9 bases lining up with TRBD1. CDR3 length: 13 amino acids. The J segment lost 7 bases and the V segment lost 7 bases, leaving 8 bases of the junction unmatched. CDR1 and CDR2 from the germline V gene are SQVTM and ANQGSEA. Written as DNA, the CDR3 is TGCAGCGGCCTCCGGGACAGGGTGAATGAGCAGTTCTTC. Amino acids: CSGLRDRVNEQFF.

This rearrangement joins TRBV4-2 to TRBJ1-2; TRBD1 matches 10 bases. V gave up 3 bases and J gave up 7 bases; unmatched junction bases: 8. This CDR3 contains 15 residues. CDR1 and CDR2 from the germline V gene are LGHNA and YNFKEQ. CDR3: CASSHDRDRGAGYTF. Written as DNA, the CDR3 is TGTGCCAGCAGCCACGACCGGGACAGGGGTGCTGGCTACACCTTC.

This chain connects TRBV2 to TRBJ2-5; 8 positions match TRBD2. Germline CDR1 reads SNHLY; CDR2 reads FYNNEI. V lost 5 bases and J lost 4; bases outside the gene matches: 3. The CDR3 has 13 residues. The CDR3 sequence: CASSPGRGETQYF. DNA for the CDR3: TGTGCCAGCAGTCCCGGGAGGGGAGAGACCCAGTACTTC.

In this sample, this clone turned up a few times. The chain recombines TRBV5-5 with TRBJ1-3; no reliable D call. Trimming pared 4 bases from V and 0 bases from J, leaving 11 bases between. The germline gives CDR1 SGHKS, CDR2 YYEKEE (reference sequence). CDR3 length: 15 amino acids. CDR3 region: CASSPSAASGNTIYF. The CDR3 nucleotides read TGTGCCAGCAGCCCATCGGCGGCCTCTGGAAACACCATATATTTT.

CDR3 loop: CASSSRRQGFVQPQHF. Written as DNA, the CDR3 is TGTGCCAGCAGTTCCCGTAGACAGGGATTTGTTCAGCCCCAGCATTTT. The chain is built from TRBV28 and TRBJ1-5; 7 bases agree with TRBD1. The J segment lost 6 bases and the V segment lost 4 bases, leaving 12 bases of the junction unmatched. Germline loops: CDR1 MDHEN, CDR2 SYDVKM. This CDR3 is 16 amino acids long.

The V and J genes are TRBV19 and TRBJ2-7; TRBD2 agrees at 8 bases. Germline lookup yields CDR1 LNHDA and CDR2 SQIVND (reference sequence). Trimming cost V 9 bases and J 3 bases; bases outside gene matches: 10. The CDR3 consists of 14 residues. CDR3 DNA sequence: TGTGCCAGCCGGGGGGGGGTTTTGGACTACGAGCAGTACTTC. Translation gives CASRGGVLDYEQYF.

The chain couples TRBV7-2 to TRBJ2-2; D unresolved. The CDR3 consists of 14 residues. V lost 10 bases and J lost 4, with 16 bases in between. Germline lookup yields CDR1 SGHTA and CDR2 FQGNSA. CDR3 DNA sequence: TGTGCCACCCGCGAGCGTTCGAGCACCGGGGAGCTGTTTTTT. Residues: CATRERSSTGELFF.